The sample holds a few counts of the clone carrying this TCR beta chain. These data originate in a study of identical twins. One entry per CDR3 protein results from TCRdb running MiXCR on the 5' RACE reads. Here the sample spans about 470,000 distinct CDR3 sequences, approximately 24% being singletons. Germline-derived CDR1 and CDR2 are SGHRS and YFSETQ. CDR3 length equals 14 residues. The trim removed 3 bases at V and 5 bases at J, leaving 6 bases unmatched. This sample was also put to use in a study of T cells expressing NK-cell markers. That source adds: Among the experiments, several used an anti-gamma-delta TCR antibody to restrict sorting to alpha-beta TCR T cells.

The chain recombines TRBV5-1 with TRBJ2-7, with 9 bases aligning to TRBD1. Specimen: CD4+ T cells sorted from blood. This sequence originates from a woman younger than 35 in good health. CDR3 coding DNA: TGCGCCAGCAGCTACGGACAGGGGAGGAACGAGCAGTACTTC. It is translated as CASSYGQGRNEQYF.